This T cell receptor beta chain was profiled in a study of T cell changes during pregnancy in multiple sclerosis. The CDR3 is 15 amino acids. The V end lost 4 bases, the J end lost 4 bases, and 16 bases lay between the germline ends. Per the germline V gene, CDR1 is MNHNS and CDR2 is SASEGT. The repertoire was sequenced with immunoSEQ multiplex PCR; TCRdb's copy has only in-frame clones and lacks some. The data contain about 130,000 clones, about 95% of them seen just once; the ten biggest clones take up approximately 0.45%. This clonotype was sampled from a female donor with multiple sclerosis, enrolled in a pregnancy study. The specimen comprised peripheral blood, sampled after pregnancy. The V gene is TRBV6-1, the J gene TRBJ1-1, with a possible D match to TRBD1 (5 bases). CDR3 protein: CASSGRGTPGTEAFF. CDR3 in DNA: TGTGCCAGCAGTGGTCGCGGGACGCCGGGCACTGAAGCTTTCTTT.